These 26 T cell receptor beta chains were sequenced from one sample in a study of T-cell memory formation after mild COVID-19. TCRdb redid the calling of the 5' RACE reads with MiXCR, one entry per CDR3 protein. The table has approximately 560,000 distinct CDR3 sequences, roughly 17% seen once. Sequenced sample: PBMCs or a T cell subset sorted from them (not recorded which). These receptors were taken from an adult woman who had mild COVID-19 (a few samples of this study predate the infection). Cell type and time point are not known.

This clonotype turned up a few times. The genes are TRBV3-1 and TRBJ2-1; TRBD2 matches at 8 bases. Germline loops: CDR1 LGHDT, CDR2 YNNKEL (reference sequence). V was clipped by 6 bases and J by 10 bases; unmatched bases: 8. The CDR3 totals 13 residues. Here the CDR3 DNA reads TGTGCCAGCAGACTAGCGGAAACAGGGGAGCAGTTCTTC. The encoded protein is CASRLAETGEQFF.

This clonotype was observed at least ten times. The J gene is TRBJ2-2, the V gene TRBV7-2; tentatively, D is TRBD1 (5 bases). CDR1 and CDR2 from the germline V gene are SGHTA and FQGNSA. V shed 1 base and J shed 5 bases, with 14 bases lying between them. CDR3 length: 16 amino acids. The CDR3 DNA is TGTGCCAGCAGCTTAGATCCAGGGTTGTATACCGGGGAGCTGTTTTTT. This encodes CASSLDPGLYTGELFF.

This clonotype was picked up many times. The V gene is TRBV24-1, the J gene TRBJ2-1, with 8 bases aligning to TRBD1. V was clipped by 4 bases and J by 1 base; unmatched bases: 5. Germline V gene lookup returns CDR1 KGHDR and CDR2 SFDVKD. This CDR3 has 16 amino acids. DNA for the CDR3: TGTGCCACCAGTGACCCTCAGGGGGCATCCTACAATGAGCAGTTCTTC. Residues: CATSDPQGASYNEQFF.

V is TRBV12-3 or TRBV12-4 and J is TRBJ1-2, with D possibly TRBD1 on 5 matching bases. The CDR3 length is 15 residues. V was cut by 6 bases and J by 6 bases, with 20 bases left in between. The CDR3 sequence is CASSGGGTTKNGYTF. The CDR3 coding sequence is TGTGCCAGCAGCGGCGGGGGTACTACTAAAAATGGCTACACCTTC.

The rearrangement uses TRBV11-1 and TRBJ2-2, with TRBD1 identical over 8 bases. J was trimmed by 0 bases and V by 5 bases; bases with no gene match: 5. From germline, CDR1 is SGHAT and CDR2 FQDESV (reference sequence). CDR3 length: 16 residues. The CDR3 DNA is TGTGCCAGCAGCCGCGTGACAGGGGCGAACACCGGGGAGCTGTTTTTT. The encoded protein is CASSRVTGANTGELFF.

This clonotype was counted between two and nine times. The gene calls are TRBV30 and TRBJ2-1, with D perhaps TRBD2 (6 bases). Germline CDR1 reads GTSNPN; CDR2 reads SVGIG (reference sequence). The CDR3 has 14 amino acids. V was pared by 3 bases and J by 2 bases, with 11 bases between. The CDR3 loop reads CAWREREPYNEQFF. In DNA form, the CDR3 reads TGTGCCTGGAGGGAACGGGAGCCCTACAATGAGCAGTTCTTC.

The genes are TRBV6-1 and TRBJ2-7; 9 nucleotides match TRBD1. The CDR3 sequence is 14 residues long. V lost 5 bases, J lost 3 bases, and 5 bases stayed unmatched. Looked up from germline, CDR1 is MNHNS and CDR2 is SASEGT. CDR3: CASSFWDRVYEQYF. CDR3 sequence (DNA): TGTGCCAGCAGTTTTTGGGACAGGGTCTACGAGCAGTACTTC.

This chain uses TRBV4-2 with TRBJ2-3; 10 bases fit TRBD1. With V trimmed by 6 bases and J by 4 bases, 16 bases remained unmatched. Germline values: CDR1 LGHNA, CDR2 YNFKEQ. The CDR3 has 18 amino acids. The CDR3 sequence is CASSRIPGDRGSSDTQYF. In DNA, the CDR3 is TGTGCCAGCAGTCGAATCCCCGGGGACAGGGGTTCGTCAGATACGCAGTATTTT.

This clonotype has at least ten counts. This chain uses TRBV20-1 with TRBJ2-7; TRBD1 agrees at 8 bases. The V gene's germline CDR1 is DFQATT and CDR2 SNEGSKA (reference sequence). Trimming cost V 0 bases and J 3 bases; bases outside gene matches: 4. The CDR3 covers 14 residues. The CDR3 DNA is TGCAGTGCTAGAGATTCCGGGACAGGCTACGAGCAGTACTTC. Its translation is CSARDSGTGYEQYF.

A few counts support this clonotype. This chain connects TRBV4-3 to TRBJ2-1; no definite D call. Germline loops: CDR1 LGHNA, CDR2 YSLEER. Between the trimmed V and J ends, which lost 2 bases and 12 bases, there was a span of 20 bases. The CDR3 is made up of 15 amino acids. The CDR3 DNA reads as TGCGCCAGCAGCCAACCCGGGTCCGGATCTCAAAGGCAGTTCTTC. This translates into CASSQPGSGSQRQFF.

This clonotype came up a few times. CDR3 in amino acids: CSARDREGRSLVTEAFF. CDR3 sequence (DNA): TGCAGTGCTAGAGATCGAGAGGGCAGGAGTTTGGTCACTGAAGCTTTCTTT. The chain has TRBV20-1 and TRBJ1-1; D is uncertain. Germline CDR1 reads DFQATT; CDR2 reads SNEGSKA (reference sequence). The CDR3 runs 17 residues. V dropped 0 bases and J dropped 4 bases, with 21 bases sitting between them.

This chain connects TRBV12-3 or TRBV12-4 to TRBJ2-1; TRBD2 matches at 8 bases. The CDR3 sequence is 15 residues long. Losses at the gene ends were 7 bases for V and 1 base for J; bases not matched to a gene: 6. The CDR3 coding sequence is TGTGCCAGCACCCCGACTAGCGCATCCTACAATGAGCAGTTCTTC. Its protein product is CASTPTSASYNEQFF.

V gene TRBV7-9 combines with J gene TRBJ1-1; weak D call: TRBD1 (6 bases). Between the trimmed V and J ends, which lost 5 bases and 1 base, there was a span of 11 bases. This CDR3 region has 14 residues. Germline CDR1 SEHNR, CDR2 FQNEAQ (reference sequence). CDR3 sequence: CASSVGAPNTEAFF. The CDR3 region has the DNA TGTGCCAGCAGCGTGGGGGCCCCGAACACTGAAGCTTTCTTT. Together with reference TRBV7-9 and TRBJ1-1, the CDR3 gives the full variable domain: DTGVSQNPRHKITKRGQNVTFRCDPISEHNRLYWYRQTLGQGPEFLTYFQNEAQLEKSRLLSDRFSAERPKGSFSTLEIQRTEQGDSAMYLCASSVGAPNTEAFFGQGTRLTVV.

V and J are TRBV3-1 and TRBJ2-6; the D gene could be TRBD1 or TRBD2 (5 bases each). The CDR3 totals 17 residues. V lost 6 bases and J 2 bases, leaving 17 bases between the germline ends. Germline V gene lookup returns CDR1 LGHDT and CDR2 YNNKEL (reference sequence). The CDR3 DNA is TGTGCCAGCAGAGATCCAACTAGGGGAGCTGGGGCCAACGTCCTGACTTTC. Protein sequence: CASRDPTRGAGANVLTF.

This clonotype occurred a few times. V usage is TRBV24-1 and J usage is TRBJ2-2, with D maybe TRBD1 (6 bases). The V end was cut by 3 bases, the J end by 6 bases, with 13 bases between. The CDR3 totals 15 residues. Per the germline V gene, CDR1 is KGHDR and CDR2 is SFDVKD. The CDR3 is CATSDMYSGAGELFF. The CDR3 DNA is TGTGCCACCAGTGATATGTACTCAGGGGCCGGGGAGCTGTTTTTT.

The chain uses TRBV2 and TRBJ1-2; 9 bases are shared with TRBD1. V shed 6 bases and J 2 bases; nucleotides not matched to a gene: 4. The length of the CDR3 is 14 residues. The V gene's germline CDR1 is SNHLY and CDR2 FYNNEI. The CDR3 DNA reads TGTGCCAGCAGACCACAGGGGGCCAACTATGGCTACACCTTC. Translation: CASRPQGANYGYTF.

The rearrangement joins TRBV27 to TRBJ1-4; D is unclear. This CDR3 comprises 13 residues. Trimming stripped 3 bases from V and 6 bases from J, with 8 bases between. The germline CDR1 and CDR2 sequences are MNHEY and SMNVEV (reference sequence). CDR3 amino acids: CASSLSIYEKLFF. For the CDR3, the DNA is TGTGCCAGCAGTTTGTCCATCTATGAAAAACTGTTTTTT.

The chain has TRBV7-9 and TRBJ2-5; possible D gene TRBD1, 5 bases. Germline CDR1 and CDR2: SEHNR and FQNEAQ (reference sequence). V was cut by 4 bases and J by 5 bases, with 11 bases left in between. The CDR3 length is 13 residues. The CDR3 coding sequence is TGTGCCAGCAGCTCGCCCCAGGGTGAGACCCAGTACTTC. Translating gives CASSSPQGETQYF.

Written as DNA, the CDR3 is TGTGCCAGCAGCCCCGGAGGGGTAGGGAACATTCAGTACTTC. It translates to CASSPGGVGNIQYF. J is TRBJ2-4 and V is TRBV7-9, with D perhaps TRBD2 (6 bases). Trimming left V 5 bases short and J 7 bases short, with 15 bases between. CDR3 length: 14 amino acids. The V gene's germline CDR1 is SEHNR and CDR2 FQNEAQ (reference sequence).

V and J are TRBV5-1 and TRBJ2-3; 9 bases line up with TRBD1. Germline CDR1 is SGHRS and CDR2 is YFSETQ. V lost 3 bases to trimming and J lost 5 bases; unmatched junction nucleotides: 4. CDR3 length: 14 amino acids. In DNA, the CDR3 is TGCGCCAGCAGCTGGGGACAGGGTGGAGATACGCAGTATTTT. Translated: CASSWGQGGDTQYF.

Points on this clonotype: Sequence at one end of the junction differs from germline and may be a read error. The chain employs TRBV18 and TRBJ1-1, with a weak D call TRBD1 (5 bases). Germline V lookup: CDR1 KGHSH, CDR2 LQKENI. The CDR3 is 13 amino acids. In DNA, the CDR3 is TGTGCCAGCCCTTCTGTCTGGGGCACTGAAGATTTCTTT. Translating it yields CASPSVWGTEDFF.

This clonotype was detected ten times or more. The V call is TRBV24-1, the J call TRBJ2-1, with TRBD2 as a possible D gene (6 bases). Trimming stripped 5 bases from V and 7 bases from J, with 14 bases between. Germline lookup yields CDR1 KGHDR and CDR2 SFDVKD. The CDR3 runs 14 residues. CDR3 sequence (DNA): TGTGCCACCAGTGTGGAGGGGCGTTTGAATGAGCAGTTCTTC. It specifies CATSVEGRLNEQFF.

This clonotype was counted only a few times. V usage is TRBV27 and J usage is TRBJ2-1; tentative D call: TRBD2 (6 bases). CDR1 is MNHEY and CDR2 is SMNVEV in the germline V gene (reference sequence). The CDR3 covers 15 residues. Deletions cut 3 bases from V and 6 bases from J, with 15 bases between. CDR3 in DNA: TGTGCCAGCAGTTTCGGGGGAGAGGAGAGCAATGAGCAGTTCTTC. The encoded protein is CASSFGGEESNEQFF.

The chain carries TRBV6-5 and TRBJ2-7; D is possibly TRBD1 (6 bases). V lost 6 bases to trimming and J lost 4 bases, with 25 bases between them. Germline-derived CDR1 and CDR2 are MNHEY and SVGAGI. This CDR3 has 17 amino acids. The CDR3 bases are TGTGCCAGCAGCCCACCTTTAAGAGGCAGGGGTTATTACGAGCAGTACTTC. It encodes CASSPPLRGRGYYEQYF.

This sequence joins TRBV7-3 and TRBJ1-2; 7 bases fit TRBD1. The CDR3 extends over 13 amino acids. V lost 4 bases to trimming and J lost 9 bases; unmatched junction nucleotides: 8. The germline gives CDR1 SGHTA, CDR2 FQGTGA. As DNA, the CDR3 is TGTGCCAGCAGCTCCCCGGCGACAGGGAGCTACACCTTC. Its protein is CASSSPATGSYTF.

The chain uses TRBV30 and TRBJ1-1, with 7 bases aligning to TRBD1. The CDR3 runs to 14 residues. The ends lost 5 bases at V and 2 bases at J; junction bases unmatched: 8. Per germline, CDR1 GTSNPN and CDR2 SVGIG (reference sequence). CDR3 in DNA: TGTGCCTGGGGGGAGGGGGCGCTTAACACTGAAGCTTTCTTT. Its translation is CAWGEGALNTEAFF. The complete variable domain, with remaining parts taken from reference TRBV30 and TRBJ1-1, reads SQTIHQWPATLVQPVGSPLSLECTVEGTSNPNLYWYRQAAGRGLQLLFYSVGIGQISSEVPQNLSASRPQDRQFILSSKKLLLSDSGFYLCAWGEGALNTEAFFGQGTRLTVV.